Listed below are T cell receptor beta chains from one sample, sequenced in a study of blood T cell repertoires in COVID-19. Here immunoSEQ multiplex PCR was the method, and the copy in TCRdb shows in-frame clones only, minus some. This sample carries roughly 260,000 clones, more than 75% of them seen once, and the ten largest clones take approximately 2.3%. Source material: peripheral blood. The receptor source for this set is a woman in her fifties or sixties with acute or convalescent COVID-19. Both conserved end residues are part of each CDR3. Fields, in order: clone size, V gene, D gene, J gene, CDR3 DNA, CDR3 protein. A D gene is named only where the DNA matches it firmly. Clone size appears in some rows only: once, few, many, or a class for an expanded clone.

-,TRBV4-2,-,TRBJ1-4,TGTGCCAGCAGCCAAGATCCGGTCAAACTGTTTTTT,CASSQDPVKLFF
once,TRBV7-9,TRBD1,TRBJ1-2,TGTGCCAGCAGACGGGACAGCCACTATGGCTACACCTTC,CASRRDSHYGYTF
once,TRBV2,-,TRBJ2-7,TGTGCCAGCAGTGAAGCGAGGGTTGGTCCTTCCAACCCTTTCTACGAGCAGTACTTC,CASSEARVGPSNPFYEQYF
-,TRBV7-2,TRBD2,TRBJ2-1,TGTGCCAGCAGCTCCCGGCGGGAGGTGAATGAGCAGTTCTTC,CASSSRREVNEQFF
-,TRBV28,TRBD1,TRBJ1-4,TGTGCCAGCAGTTTTTACAGGGGGACCGGCGGTGAAAAACTGTTTTTT,CASSFYRGTGGEKLFF
once,TRBV6-6,-,TRBJ2-7,TGTGCCAGCAGTTACCTGGGGGCCGGCGAGCAGTACTTC,CASSYLGAGEQYF
-,TRBV7-2,-,TRBJ2-1,TGTGCCAGCAGCTTGGGACTGCGTGGGGATGAGCAGTTCTTC,CASSLGLRGDEQFF
once,TRBV19,TRBD1,TRBJ1-1,TGTGCCAGTACCTACATCGGACAGGGGGCGAACACTGAAGCTTTCTTT,CASTYIGQGANTEAFF
-,TRBV6-5,TRBD1,TRBJ2-7,TGTGCCAGCATAAGGGGACAGGTAACCTACGAGCAGTACTTC,CASIRGQVTYEQYF
-,TRBV27,TRBD2,TRBJ2-5,TGTGCCAGCAGTCCCGTAGCGGGATGGGGAGAGACCCAGTACTTC,CASSPVAGWGETQYF
-,TRBV5-4,-,TRBJ2-7,TGTGCCAGCAGCTTGGCGAGCAGCGCCTACGAGCAGTACTTC,CASSLASSAYEQYF
-,TRBV5-1,TRBD1,TRBJ1-4,TGCGCCAGCAGCTTCCTCGGACAGGAAAATGAAAAACTGTTTTTT,CASSFLGQENEKLFF
-,TRBV19,TRBD2,TRBJ2-7,TGTGCCAGTACGACTAGCGGGGCCTACGAGCAGTACTTC,CASTTSGAYEQYF
-,TRBV4-2,TRBD2,TRBJ2-1,TGTGCCAGCAGCCTAGATGGACTAGCGGGGGGGGCTAATGAGCAGTTCTTC,CASSLDGLAGGANEQFF
few,TRBV7-9,TRBD2,TRBJ2-7,TGTGCCAGCAGCGCAGCGGGGGAGCAGTACTTC,CASSAAGEQYF
-,TRBV3-1/TRBV3-2,-,TRBJ2-7,TGTGCCAGCAGCCAAGATAAGATAGCGATCTACGAGCAGTACTTC,CASSQDKIAIYEQYF
-,TRBV9,TRBD1,TRBJ2-1,TGTGCCAGCAGCGGAAGACCGGGACAGGGGGCGCATAACAATGAGCAGTTCTTC,CASSGRPGQGAHNNEQFF
-,TRBV29-1,TRBD1,TRBJ1-1,TGCAGCGTAGACCAGGGGGCGCAGGCTTTCTTT,CSVDQGAQAFF
-,TRBV6-1,TRBD1,TRBJ2-2,TGTGCCAGCAGTCGTACAGGGGTCGGGGAGCTGTTTTTT,CASSRTGVGELFF
-,TRBV5-1,TRBD2,TRBJ2-3,TGCGCCAGCAGCTTGTATCCTAGCGGGAGACTCACAGATACGCAGTATTTT,CASSLYPSGRLTDTQYF
-,TRBV5-5,-,TRBJ1-2,TGTGCCAGCAGCTCCGACAGGAATGCTAACTATGGCTACACCTTC,CASSSDRNANYGYTF
once,TRBV14,-,TRBJ2-5,TGTGCCAGCAGCCAACTCCAAGAGACCCAGTACTTC,CASSQLQETQYF
-,TRBV4-1,-,TRBJ2-7,TGCGCCAGCAGCCCTTCCGTGAGGCCTCGATCCTACGAGCAGTACTTC,CASSPSVRPRSYEQYF
-,TRBV30,TRBD1,TRBJ2-5,TGTGCCTGGGGACAGGCGAACCAAGAGACCCAGTACTTC,CAWGQANQETQYF
-,TRBV5-8,-,TRBJ2-3,TGTGCCAGCAGCCGAAGGGAGGCAGATACGCAGTATTTT,CASSRREADTQYF
-,TRBV18,TRBD1,TRBJ2-3,TGTGCCAGCTCACCTCTCCAGGGGGCAGATACGCAGTATTTT,CASSPLQGADTQYF
-,TRBV24-1,-,TRBJ1-5,TGTGCCACCAGTGATAGCCCCGGGGAAGACCAGCATTTT,CATSDSPGEDQHF
-,TRBV27,-,TRBJ2-2,TGTGCCAGCAGTTTATGGCAGAACACCGGGGAGCTGTTTTTT,CASSLWQNTGELFF
few,TRBV12-3/TRBV12-4,-,TRBJ1-5,TGTGCCAGCAGTTTAGGCAGGGAACAGCCCCAGCATTTT,CASSLGREQPQHF
-,TRBV10-2,TRBD1,TRBJ1-2,TGCGCCAGCAGTGAAGGGGGCGCCCACTATGGCTACACCTTC,CASSEGGAHYGYTF
few,TRBV3-1/TRBV3-2,TRBD1,TRBJ1-2,TGTGCCAGCTCCGAACAGGGGCTGGATGGCTACACCTTC,CASSEQGLDGYTF
once,TRBV27,TRBD2,TRBJ2-1,TGTGCCAGCAGTTTTCTCACTAGCGGGCTAAACAATGAGCAGTTCTTC,CASSFLTSGLNNEQFF
-,TRBV7-9,-,TRBJ2-7,TGTGCCAGCAGCGGTAGCGGTCAAGACCCCTACGAGCAGTACTTC,CASSGSGQDPYEQYF
-,TRBV2,-,TRBJ2-3,TGTGCCAGCAGCTCCGGGGTTGAGGATACGCAGTATTTT,CASSSGVEDTQYF
-,TRBV1,-,TRBJ1-6,TGCACCAGCAGCCCCAGGGGGGAGGCTCATTCACCCCTCCACTTT,CTSSPRGEAHSPLHF
-,TRBV7-2,-,TRBJ2-5,TGTGCCAGCAGCTTAGAAATGGGGGGAGTCGAGACCCAGTACTTC,CASSLEMGGVETQYF
-,TRBV19,TRBD1,TRBJ1-4,TGTGCCAGTTCGGTGACAGGGGCTTATGAAAAACTGTTTTTT,CASSVTGAYEKLFF
-,TRBV6-2/TRBV6-3,TRBD1,TRBJ1-5,TGTGCCAGCAGTCGGACAGGGAATGGCAATCAGCCCCAGCATTTT,CASSRTGNGNQPQHF
-,TRBV18,-,TRBJ1-1,TGTGCCAGCTCAAATCCGCGGGACGGCCTTTGGCACACTGAAGCTTTCTTT,CASSNPRDGLWHTEAFF
-,TRBV28,-,TRBJ2-1,TGTGCCAGCAGTTCAACTAAGAATGAGCAGTTCTTC,CASSSTKNEQFF
-,TRBV28,-,TRBJ2-1,TGTGCCAGCAGGGTTAGATCTGAGCAGTTCTTC,CASRVRSEQFF
-,TRBV11-3,TRBD1,TRBJ2-7,TGTGCCAGCAGCCCCCGACAGGGTGACTACGAGCAGTACTTC,CASSPRQGDYEQYF
-,TRBV6-2/TRBV6-3,-,TRBJ2-5,TGTGCCAGCAGTTCTCTCGGTAGGAGACCGCAAGAGACCCAGTACTTC,CASSSLGRRPQETQYF
-,TRBV5-5,-,TRBJ1-5,TGTGCCAGCAGCTCTACCTTTAATCAGCCCCAGCATTTT,CASSSTFNQPQHF
-,TRBV7-3,TRBD1,TRBJ2-7,TGTGCCAGCAGTAACAGGGGGCAACTCGACGAGCAGTACTTC,CASSNRGQLDEQYF